This T cell receptor (beta chain) derives from a study of cytomegalovirus exposure and HLA in healthy donors. PCR used 60 Vbeta primers and 13 Jbeta primers. Assay used: immunoSEQ multiplex PCR; TCRdb lists only in-frame clones, some missing. The sample contains around 150,000 clones, roughly 80% of which appear only once. The sequence came from a man aged 45-60 years in good health and CMV-seropositive. The source material was PBMCs.

CDR3 nucleotide sequence: TGTGCCAGCAGCGTAGAGGTAGCGAGGAGCTCCTACAATGAGCAGTTCTTC. As protein: CASSVEVARSSYNEQFF. The rearrangement joins TRBV9 to TRBJ2-1, with D possibly being TRBD2 (5 bases). Trimming pared 0 bases from V and 0 bases from J, leaving 13 bases between. The CDR3 totals 17 residues. Germline CDR1 SGDLS, CDR2 YYNGEE.